This passage covers 3 T cell receptor beta chains from one sample sequenced in a study of blood T cell repertoires in COVID-19. Sequencing was performed with immunoSEQ multiplex PCR; in TCRdb, only in-frame clones are kept and a portion is missing. The sample contains tens of thousands of clones, over 70% of which appear only once. The material sequenced was peripheral blood. All receptors come from a man between 60 and 75 years old with active COVID-19.

The chain is built from TRBV4-1 and TRBJ2-7, with 12 bases aligning to TRBD1. V shed 4 bases, J shed 4 bases, and the junction held 5 bases outside the gene matches. The V gene's germline CDR1 is MGHRA and CDR2 YSYEKL. The CDR3 has 15 amino acids. CDR3 loop: CASSRSGQGAYEQYF. CDR3 bases: TGCGCCAGCAGCCGATCGGGACAGGGGGCGTACGAGCAGTACTTC.

V and J are TRBV20-1 and TRBJ1-4; D call uncertain. The germline V gene has CDR1 DFQATT and CDR2 SNEGSKA (reference sequence). The CDR3 contains 11 residues. V shed 4 bases and J shed 4 bases, with 4 bases lying between them. The CDR3 coding sequence is TGCAGTGCTACCTATAATGAAAAACTGTTTTTT. Translation: CSATYNEKLFF.

The V gene is TRBV5-5, the J gene TRBJ2-7, with 8 bases matching TRBD1. The CDR3 is 14 amino acids. Germline loops: CDR1 SGHKS, CDR2 YYEKEE (reference sequence). The V and J ends lost 0 bases and 4 bases, in that order; junction bases with no gene match: 3. CDR3: CASSLGGQGYEQYF. The CDR3 DNA sequence: TGTGCCAGCAGCTTGGGAGGACAGGGATACGAGCAGTACTTC.